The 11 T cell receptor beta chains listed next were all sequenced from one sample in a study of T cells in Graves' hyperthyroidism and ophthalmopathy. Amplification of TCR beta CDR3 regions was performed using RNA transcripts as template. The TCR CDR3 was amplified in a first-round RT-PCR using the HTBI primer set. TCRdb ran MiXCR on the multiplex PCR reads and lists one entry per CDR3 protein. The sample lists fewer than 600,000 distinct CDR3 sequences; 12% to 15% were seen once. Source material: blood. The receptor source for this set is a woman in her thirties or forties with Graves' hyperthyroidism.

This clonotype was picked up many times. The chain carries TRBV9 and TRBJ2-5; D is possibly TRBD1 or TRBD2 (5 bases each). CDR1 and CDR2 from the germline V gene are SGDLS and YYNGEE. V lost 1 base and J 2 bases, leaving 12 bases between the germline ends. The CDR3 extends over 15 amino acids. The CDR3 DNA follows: TGTGCCAGCAGCGTATCGGGGACGGATCAAGAGACCCAGTACTTC. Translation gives CASSVSGTDQETQYF.

The CDR3 loop is CASSRGQSPSGLGYSEAFF. In nucleotides, the CDR3 is TGTGCCAGCAGCCGGGGACAGTCTCCATCGGGGTTAGGATATAGTGAAGCTTTCTTT. The V gene is TRBV3-1, the J gene TRBJ1-1; 7 nucleotides line up with TRBD1. The CDR3 covers 19 residues. Germline CDR1 reads LGHDT; CDR2 reads YNNKEL (reference sequence). V lost 4 bases to trimming and J lost 7 bases; unmatched junction nucleotides: 24.

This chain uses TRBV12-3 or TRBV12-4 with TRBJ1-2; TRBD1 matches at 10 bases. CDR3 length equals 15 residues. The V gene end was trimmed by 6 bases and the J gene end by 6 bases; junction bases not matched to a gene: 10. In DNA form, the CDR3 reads TGTGCCAGCAGCCGAAATTTCGGGACAGGGGATGGCTACACCTTC. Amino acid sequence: CASSRNFGTGDGYTF.

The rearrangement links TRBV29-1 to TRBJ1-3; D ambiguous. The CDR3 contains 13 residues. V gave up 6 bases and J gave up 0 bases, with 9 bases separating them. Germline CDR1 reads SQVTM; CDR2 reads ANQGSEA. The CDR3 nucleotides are TGCAGCGTCGCTTACGGCTCTGGAAACACCATATATTTT. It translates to CSVAYGSGNTIYF.

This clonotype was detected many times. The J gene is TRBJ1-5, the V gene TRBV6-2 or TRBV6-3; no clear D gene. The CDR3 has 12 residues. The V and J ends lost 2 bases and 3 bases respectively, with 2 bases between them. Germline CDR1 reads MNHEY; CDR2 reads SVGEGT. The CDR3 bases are TGTGCCAGCAGTTACGTCAATCAGCCCCAGCATTTT. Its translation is CASSYVNQPQHF.

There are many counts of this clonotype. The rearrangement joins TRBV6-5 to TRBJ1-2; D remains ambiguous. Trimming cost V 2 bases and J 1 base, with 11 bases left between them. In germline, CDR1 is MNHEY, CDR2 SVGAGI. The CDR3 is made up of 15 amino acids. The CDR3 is CASSYDRADNYGYTF. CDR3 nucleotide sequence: TGTGCCAGCAGTTACGATCGGGCGGATAACTATGGCTACACCTTC.

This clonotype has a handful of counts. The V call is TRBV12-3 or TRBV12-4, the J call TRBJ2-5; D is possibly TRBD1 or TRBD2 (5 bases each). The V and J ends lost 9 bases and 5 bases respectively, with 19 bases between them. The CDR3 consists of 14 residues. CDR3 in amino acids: CASTPGPPVETQYF. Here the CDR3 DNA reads TGTGCCAGTACTCCGGGGCCGCCGGTGGAGACCCAGTACTTC.

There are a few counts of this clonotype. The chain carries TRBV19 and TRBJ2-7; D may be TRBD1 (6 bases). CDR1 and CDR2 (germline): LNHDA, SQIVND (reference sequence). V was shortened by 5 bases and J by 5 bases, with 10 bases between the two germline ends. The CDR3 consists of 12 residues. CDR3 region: CASSFQGNEQYF. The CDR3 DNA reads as TGTGCCAGTAGTTTCCAGGGGAACGAGCAGTACTTC.

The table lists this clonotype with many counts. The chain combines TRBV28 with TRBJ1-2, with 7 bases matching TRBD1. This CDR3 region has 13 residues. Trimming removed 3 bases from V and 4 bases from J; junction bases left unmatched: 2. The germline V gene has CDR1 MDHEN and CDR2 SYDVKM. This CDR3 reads CASSFRGAYGYTF. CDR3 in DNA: TGTGCCAGCAGTTTCAGGGGGGCCTATGGCTACACCTTC.

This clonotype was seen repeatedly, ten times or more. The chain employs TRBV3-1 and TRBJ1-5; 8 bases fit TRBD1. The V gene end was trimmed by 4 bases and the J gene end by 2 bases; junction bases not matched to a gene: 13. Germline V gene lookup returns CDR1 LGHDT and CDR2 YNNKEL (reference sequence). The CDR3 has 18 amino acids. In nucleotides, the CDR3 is TGTGCCAGCAGCCCCTCGCCACGGACAGGGCTGGGCAATCAGCCCCAGCATTTT. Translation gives CASSPSPRTGLGNQPQHF.

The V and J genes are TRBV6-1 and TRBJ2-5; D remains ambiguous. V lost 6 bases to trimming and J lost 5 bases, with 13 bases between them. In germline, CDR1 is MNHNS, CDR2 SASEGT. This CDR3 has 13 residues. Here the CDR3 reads CASSSITGETQYF. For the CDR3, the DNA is TGTGCCAGCAGCTCCATCACCGGGGAGACCCAGTACTTC.